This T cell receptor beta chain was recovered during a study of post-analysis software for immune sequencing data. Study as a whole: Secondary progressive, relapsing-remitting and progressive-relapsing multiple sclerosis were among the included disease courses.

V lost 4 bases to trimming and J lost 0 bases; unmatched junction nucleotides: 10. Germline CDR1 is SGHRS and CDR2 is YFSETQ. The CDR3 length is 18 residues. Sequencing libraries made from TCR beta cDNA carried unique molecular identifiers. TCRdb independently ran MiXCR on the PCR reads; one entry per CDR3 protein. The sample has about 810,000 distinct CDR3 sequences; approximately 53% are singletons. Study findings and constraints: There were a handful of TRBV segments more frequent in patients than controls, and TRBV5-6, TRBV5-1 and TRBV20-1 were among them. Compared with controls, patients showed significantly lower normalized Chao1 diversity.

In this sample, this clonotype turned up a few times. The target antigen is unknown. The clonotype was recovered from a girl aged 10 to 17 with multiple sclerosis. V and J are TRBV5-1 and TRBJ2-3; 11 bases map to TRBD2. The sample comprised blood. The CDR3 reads CASSQPGLAVPSTDTQYF. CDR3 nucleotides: TGCGCCAGCAGCCAACCGGGACTAGCGGTTCCTAGCACAGATACGCAGTATTTT.